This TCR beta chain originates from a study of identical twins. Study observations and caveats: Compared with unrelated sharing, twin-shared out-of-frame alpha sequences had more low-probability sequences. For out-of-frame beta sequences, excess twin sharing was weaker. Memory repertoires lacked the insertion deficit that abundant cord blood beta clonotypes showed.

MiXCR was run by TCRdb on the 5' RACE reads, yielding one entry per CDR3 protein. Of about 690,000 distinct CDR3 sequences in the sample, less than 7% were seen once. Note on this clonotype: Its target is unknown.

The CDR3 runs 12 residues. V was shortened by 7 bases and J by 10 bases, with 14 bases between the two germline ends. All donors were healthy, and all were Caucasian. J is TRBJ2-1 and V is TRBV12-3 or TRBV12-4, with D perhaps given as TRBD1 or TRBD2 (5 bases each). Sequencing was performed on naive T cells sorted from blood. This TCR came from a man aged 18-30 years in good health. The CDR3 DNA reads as TGTGCCAGCACCCCGGGGCAGAGCGAGCAGTTCTTC. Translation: CASTPGQSEQFF.